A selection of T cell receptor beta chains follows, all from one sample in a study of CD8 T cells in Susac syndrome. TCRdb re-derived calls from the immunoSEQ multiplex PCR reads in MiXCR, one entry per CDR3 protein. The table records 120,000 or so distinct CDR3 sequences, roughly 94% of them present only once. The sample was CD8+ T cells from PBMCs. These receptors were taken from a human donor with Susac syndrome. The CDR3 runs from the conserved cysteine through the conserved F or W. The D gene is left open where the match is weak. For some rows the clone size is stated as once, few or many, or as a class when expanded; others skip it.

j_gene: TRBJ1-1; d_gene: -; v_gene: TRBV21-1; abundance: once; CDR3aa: CASSKAICGTYVMNTEAFF; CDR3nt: TGTGCCAGCAGCAAAGCGATTTGCGGGACGTATGTCATGAACACTGAAGCTTTCTTT
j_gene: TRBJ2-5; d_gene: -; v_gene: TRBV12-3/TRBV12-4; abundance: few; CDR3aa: CASSPWSGETQYF; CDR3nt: TGTGCCAGCAGTCCCTGGAGCGGTGAGACCCAGTACTTC
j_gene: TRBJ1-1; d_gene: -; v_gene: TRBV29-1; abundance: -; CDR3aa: CSVEESGQILLGAFF; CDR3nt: TGCAGCGTTGAAGAATCTGGCCAGATCTTGTTGGGAGCTTTCTTT
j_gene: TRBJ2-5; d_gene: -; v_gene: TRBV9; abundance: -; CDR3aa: CASSVSAIETQYF; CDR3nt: TGTGCCAGCAGCGTATCAGCGATCGAGACCCAGTACTTC
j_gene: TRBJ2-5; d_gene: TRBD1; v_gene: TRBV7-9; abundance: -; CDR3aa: CASSHIGQVAGTQYF; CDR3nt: TGTGCCAGCAGCCACATTGGACAGGTTGCCGGGACCCAGTACTTC
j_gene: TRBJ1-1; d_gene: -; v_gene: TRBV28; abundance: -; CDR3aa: CASSLRSTEAFF; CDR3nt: TGTGCCAGCAGTTTGCGGTCAACAGAAGCTTTCTTT
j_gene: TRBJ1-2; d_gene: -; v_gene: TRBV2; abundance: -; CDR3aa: CAAGAGHLESYGYTF; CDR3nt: TGTGCCGCAGGGGCTGGTCATTTGGAGTCCTATGGCTACACCTTC
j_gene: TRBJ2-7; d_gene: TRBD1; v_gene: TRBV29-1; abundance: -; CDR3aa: CSVLQGGYYEQYF; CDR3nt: TGCAGCGTTTTACAGGGGGGTTACTACGAGCAGTACTTC
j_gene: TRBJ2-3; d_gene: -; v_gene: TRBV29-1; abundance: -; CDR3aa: CSVEWADIASTDTQYF; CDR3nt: TGCAGCGTTGAATGGGCGGACATTGCTAGCACAGATACGCAGTATTTT
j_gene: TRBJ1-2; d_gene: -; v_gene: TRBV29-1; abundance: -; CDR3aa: CSVLGLPGYTF; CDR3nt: TGCAGCGTTCTTGGGCTCCCTGGCTACACCTTC
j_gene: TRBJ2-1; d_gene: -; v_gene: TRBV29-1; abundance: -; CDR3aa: CSVEDRTTYAPYNEQFF; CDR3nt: TGCAGCGTTGAAGACCGGACGACTTATGCCCCCTACAATGAGCAGTTCTTC
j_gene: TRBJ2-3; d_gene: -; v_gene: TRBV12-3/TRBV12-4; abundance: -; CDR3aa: CASSPLTSTDTQYF; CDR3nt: TGTGCCAGCAGTCCCCTAACTAGCACAGATACGCAGTATTTT
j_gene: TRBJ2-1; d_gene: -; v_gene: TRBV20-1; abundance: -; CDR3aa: CSARGEANEQFF; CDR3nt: TGCAGTGCTAGGGGGGAGGCGAATGAGCAGTTCTTC
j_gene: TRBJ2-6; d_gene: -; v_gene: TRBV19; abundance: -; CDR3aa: CASSMRAGTGANVLTF; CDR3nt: TGTGCCAGTAGTATGAGGGCGGGGACTGGGGCCAACGTCCTGACTTTC
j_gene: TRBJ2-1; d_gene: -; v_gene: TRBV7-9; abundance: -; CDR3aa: CACQGEVSYNEQFF; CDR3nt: TGTGCCTGCCAGGGGGAGGTCTCCTACAATGAGCAGTTCTTC
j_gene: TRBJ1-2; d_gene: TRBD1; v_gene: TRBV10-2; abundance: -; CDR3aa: CASSEVLVPGTGTFGGYGYTF; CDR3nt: TGCGCCAGCAGTGAGGTACTAGTTCCCGGGACAGGGACCTTCGGCGGCTATGGCTACACCTTC
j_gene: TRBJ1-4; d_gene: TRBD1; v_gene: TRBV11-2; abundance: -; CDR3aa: CASRPGQGYEKLFF; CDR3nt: TGTGCCAGCAGGCCGGGACAGGGTTATGAAAAACTGTTTTTT
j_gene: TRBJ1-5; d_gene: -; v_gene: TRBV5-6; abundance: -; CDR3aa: CASSQGLYPRMNQPQHF; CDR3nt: TGTGCCAGCAGCCAGGGACTTTACCCCCGAATGAATCAGCCCCAGCATTTT
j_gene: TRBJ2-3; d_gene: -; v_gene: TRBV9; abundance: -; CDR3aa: CASSLEGEGTDTQYF; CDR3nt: TGTGCCAGCAGCCTGGAGGGGGAGGGCACAGATACGCAGTATTTT
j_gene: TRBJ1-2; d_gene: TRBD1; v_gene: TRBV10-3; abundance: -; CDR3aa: CAISDGTGNGYTF; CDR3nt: TGTGCCATCAGTGATGGGACAGGGAATGGCTACACCTTC
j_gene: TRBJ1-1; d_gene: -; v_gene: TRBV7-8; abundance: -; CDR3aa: CASRRWTEGNTEAFF; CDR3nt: TGTGCCAGCCGCCGTTGGACAGAGGGGAACACTGAAGCTTTCTTT
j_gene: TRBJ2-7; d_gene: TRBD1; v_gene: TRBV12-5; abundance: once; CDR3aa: CASGDRDPYEQYF; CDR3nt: TGTGCTAGTGGCGACAGGGACCCCTACGAGCAGTACTTC
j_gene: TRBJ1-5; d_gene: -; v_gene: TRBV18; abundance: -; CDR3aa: CASSPGRGDSNQPQHF; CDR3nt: TGTGCCAGCTCACCGGGAAGGGGCGATAGCAATCAGCCCCAGCATTTT
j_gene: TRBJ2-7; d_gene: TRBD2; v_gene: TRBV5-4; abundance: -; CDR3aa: CASSWSGGYEQYF; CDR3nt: TGTGCCAGCAGTTGGAGCGGGGGTTACGAGCAGTACTTC
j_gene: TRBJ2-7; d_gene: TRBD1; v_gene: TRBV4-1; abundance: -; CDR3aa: CASSQRTGGEQYF; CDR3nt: TGCGCCAGCAGCCAGAGGACAGGAGGCGAGCAGTACTTC
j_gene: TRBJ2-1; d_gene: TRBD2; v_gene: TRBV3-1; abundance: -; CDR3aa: CASSQGLAGAYNEQFF; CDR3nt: TGTGCCAGCAGCCAGGGTCTAGCGGGGGCATACAATGAGCAGTTCTTC
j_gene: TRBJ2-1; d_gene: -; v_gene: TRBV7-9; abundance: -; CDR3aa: CASSLAEVAWREQFF; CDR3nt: TGTGCCAGCAGCTTAGCGGAGGTAGCTTGGCGTGAGCAGTTCTTC
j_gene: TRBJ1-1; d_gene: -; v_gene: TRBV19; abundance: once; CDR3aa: CASNGWGVTEAFF; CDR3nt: TGTGCCAGTAACGGATGGGGAGTCACTGAAGCTTTCTTT
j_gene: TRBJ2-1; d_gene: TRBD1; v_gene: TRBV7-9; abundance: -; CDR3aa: CASSLRDRAHNEQFF; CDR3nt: TGTGCCAGCAGCCTCCGGGACAGGGCCCACAATGAGCAGTTCTTC
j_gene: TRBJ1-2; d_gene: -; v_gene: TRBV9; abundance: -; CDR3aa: CASSDSRGYTF; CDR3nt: TGTGCCAGCAGCGACTCTCGGGGCTACACCTTC
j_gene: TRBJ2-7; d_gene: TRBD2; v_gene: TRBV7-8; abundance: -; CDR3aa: CASSPLAGGYEQYF; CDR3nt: TGTGCCAGCAGTCCTCTAGCGGGGGGGTACGAGCAGTACTTC
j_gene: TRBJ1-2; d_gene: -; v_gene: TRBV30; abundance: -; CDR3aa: CAWSVPLEGLNYGYTF; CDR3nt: TGTGCCTGGAGTGTACCTCTCGAGGGGCTTAACTATGGCTACACCTTC
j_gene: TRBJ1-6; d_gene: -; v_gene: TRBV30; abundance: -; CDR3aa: CAWSGGPTGLGSPLHF; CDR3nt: TGTGCCTGGAGTGGAGGCCCGACAGGCCTAGGTTCACCCCTCCACTTT
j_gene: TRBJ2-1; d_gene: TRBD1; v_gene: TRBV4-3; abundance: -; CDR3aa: CASSQGIFGQEGYNEQFF; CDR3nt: TGCGCCAGCAGCCAAGGTATCTTCGGACAGGAAGGCTACAATGAGCAGTTCTTC
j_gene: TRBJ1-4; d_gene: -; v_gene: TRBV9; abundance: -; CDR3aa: CASSVEGGKLFF; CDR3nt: TGTGCCAGCAGCGTCGAGGGGGGAAAACTGTTTTTT
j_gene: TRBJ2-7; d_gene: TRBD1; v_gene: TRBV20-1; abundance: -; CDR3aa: CSARDLTGGYEQYF; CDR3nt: TGCAGTGCTAGAGATCTAACAGGGGGCTACGAGCAGTACTTC
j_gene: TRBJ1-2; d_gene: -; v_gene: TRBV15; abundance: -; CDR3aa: CATSRAGRRAGYTF; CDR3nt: TGTGCCACCAGCAGAGCGGGCAGGCGAGCTGGCTACACCTTC
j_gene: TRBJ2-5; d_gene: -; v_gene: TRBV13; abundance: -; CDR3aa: CASSPFAAPEHSQETQYF; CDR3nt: TGTGCCAGCAGCCCCTTCGCGGCCCCTGAGCATAGCCAAGAGACCCAGTACTTC
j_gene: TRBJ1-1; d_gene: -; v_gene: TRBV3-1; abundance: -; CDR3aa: CASSQVLQTEAFF; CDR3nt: TGTGCCAGCAGCCAAGTTTTACAAACTGAAGCTTTCTTT
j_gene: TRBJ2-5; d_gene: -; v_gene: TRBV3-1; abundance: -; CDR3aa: CASSQVRGETQYF; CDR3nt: TGTGCCAGCAGCCAAGTCCGGGGAGAGACCCAGTACTTC
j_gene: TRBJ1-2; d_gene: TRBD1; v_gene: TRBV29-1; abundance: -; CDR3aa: CSVATGGGGYTF; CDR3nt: TGCAGCGTGGCAACAGGGGGCGGGGGCTACACCTTC
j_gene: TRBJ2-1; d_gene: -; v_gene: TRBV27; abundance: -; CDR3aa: CASRMDSYNEQFF; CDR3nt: TGTGCCAGCAGGATGGACAGCTACAATGAGCAGTTCTTC
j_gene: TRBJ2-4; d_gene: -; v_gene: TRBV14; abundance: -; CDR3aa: CASSQVGGGTRNIQYF; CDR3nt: TGTGCCAGCAGCCAAGTTGGCGGGGGCACGCGAAACATTCAGTACTTC
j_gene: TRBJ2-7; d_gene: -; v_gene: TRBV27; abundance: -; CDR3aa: CASSPSGIYEQYF; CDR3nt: TGTGCCAGCAGTCCCTCAGGTATATACGAGCAGTACTTC
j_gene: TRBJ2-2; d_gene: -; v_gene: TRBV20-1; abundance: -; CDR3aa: CSARDWDTGELFF; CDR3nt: TGCAGTGCTAGAGATTGGGATACCGGGGAGCTGTTTTTT
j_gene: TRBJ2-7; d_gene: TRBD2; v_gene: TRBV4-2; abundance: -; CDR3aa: CASSQASGDSYEQYF; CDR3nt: TGTGCCAGCAGCCAGGCTAGCGGGGACTCCTACGAGCAGTACTTC
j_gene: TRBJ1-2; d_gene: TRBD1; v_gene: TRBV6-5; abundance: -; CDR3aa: CASSYTGTGGNGYTF; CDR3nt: TGTGCCAGCAGTTATACCGGGACAGGGGGGAATGGCTACACCTTC
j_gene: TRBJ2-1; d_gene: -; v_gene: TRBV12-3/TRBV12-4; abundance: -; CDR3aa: CATKGPEQFF; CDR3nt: TGTGCCACCAAGGGACCTGAGCAGTTCTTC
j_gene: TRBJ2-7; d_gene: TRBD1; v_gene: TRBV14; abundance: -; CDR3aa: CASSPGQGNYEQYF; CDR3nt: TGTGCCAGCAGCCCGGGACAGGGGAATTACGAGCAGTACTTC
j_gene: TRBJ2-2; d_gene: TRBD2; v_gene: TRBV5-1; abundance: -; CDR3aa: CASSTGTTNTGELFF; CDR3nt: TGCGCCAGCAGCACTGGGACTACGAACACCGGGGAGCTGTTTTTT
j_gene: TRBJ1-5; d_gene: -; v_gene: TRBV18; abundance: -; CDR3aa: CASSIAGENNQPQHF; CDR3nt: TGTGCCAGCTCCATAGCAGGGGAGAACAATCAGCCCCAGCATTTT
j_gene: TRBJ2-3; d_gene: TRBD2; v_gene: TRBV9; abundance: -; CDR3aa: CASSVESSGGSTDTQYF; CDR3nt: TGTGCCAGCAGCGTAGAGTCTAGCGGGGGGTCCACAGATACGCAGTATTTT
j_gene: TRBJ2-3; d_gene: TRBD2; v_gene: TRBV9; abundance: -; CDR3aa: CASSFSGGAVGTQYF; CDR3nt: TGTGCCAGCAGCTTTAGCGGGGGGGCCGTAGGTACGCAGTATTTT
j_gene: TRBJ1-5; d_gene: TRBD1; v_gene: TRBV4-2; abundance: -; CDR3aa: CASSQERGTVNQPQHF; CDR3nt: TGTGCCAGCAGCCAAGAGAGGGGGACAGTCAATCAGCCCCAGCATTTT
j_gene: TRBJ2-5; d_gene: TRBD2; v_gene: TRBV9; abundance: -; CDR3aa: CASSVSRGGGEQTQYF; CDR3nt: TGTGCCAGCAGCGTATCGCGCGGCGGGGGTGAACAGACCCAGTACTTC
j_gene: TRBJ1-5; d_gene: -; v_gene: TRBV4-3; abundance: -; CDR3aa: CASSQQALGNQPQHF; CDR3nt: TGCGCCAGCAGCCAACAGGCTTTGGGCAATCAGCCCCAGCATTTT
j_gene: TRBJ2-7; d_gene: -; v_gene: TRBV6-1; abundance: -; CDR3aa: CASTPRGGKLYEQYF; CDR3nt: TGTGCCAGCACTCCAAGGGGAGGCAAACTCTACGAGCAGTACTTC
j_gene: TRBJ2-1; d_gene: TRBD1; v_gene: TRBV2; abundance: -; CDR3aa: CASSEPLQGHEQFF; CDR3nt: TGTGCCAGCAGTGAACCACTACAGGGGCATGAGCAGTTCTTC
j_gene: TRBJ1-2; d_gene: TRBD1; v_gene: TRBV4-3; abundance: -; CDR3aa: CASSQRQGDYGYTF; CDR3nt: TGCGCCAGCAGCCAAAGACAGGGAGACTATGGCTACACCTTC
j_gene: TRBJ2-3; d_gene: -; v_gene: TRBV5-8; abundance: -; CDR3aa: CASSLGGSASTDTQYF; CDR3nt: TGTGCCAGCAGCTTGGGAGGGTCAGCTAGCACAGATACGCAGTATTTT